The clone carrying this T cell receptor beta chain is a singleton in its sample. Its antigen is unknown. Germline CDR1 and CDR2: SGHRS and YFSETQ. Germline trimming cut 5 bases from V and 2 bases from J; bases unmatched to any gene: 14. The CDR3 spans 17 residues. The table came from immunoSEQ multiplex PCR; TCRdb's copy has only in-frame clones and leaves some out. Of some 150,000 clones detected, about nine tenths appear once; the ten largest clones hold more than 3%. This record comes from a study of T cell responses to AZD1222 COVID-19 vaccine. Background on the study: Second-dose schedules of about 4 or about 12 weeks were combined.

Points from the study as a whole: Donors in the cohort were predominantly white British and more often female, and clonal diversity was possibly underestimated. All repertoire sampling was performed exclusively after the peak T cell response. Per reports, nearly half of all spike-specific TCRs target regions that are unmutated in variants.

The source is an adult in good health. The sequences come from peripheral blood, collected on day 0 of AZD1222 vaccination. The chain uses TRBV5-1 and TRBJ1-2, with TRBD1 matching 8 bases. The CDR3 bases are TGCGCCAGCAGAGAAAGGACAGGGTATGATTGGAACTATGGCTACACCTTC. This translates into CASRERTGYDWNYGYTF.